These 3 T cell receptor beta chains originate from one sample sequenced in a study of cytomegalovirus exposure and HLA in healthy donors. The PCR ran on 60 Vbeta and 13 Jbeta primers. Clones were read by immunoSEQ multiplex PCR, and TCRdb kept only the in-frame ones, dropping some. In the table there are 150,000 to 200,000 clones, 82% of which are singletons. The sample taken for sequencing was PBMCs. The receptors here all came from a girl aged 10-17 years in good health and CMV-seropositive.

J is TRBJ1-3 and V is TRBV15, with D maybe TRBD1 (6 bases). V was pared by 8 bases and J by 0 bases, with 17 bases between. The CDR3 consists of 16 residues. The V gene's germline CDR1 is LNHNV and CDR2 YYDKDF (reference sequence). CDR3 region: CATSRRTETSGNTIYF. As DNA, the CDR3 is TGTGCCACCTCTCGGCGGACAGAAACCTCTGGAAACACCATATATTTT.

V and J are TRBV4-1 and TRBJ2-2, with D possibly matching TRBD2 (6 bases). There are 17 residues in the CDR3. Germline values: CDR1 MGHRA, CDR2 YSYEKL. V lost 2 bases, J lost 0 bases, and 13 bases lay in between. CDR3 region: CASSQTGLLTNTGELFF. The CDR3 nucleotides read TGCGCCAGCAGCCAAACGGGACTTTTGACGAACACCGGGGAGCTGTTTTTT.

The chain is built from TRBV6-5 and TRBJ1-1, with D tentatively TRBD1 (5 bases). This CDR3 spans 15 amino acids. V lost 2 bases and J lost 2, with 12 bases in between. Per germline, CDR1 MNHEY and CDR2 SVGAGI. This chain's CDR3 is CASSYIGRGNTEAFF. The CDR3 nucleotides are TGTGCCAGCAGTTACATAGGGAGGGGAAACACTGAAGCTTTCTTT.